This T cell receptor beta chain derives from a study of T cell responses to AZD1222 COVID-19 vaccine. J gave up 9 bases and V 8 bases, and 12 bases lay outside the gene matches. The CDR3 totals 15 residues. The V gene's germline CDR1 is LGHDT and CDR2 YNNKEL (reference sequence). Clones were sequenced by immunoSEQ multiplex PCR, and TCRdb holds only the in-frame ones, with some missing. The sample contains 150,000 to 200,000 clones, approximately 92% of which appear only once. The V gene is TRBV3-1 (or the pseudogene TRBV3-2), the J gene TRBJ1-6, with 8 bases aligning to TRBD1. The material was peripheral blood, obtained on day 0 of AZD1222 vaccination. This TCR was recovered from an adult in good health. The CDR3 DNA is TGTGCCAGCGGGGCCCGAGACAGGGGAATTTCACCCCTCCACTTT. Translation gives CASGARDRGISPLHF.